The rows below give T cell receptor beta chains drawn from one sample of a study of human T cells and chemical hapten exposure. Each CDR3 protein gets one entry after TCRdb re-called the RACE reads with MiXCR. The sample holds 70,000 to 100,000 distinct CDR3 sequences, over 6% seen once. Sequenced here: whole blood, sampled in connection with sensitization to the hapten diphenylcyclopropenone (DPC). These receptors were obtained from a woman between 25 and 40 years old with alopecia areata. Some clones in this sample may be carry-over from other donors' samples. The CDR3 runs from the conserved cysteine through the conserved F or W. D genes are given only for firm matches.

cdr3_aa: CSADPPGEQTLNTEAFF
v_call: TRBV20-1
d_call: -
j_call: TRBJ1-1
cdr3_length: 17

cdr3_aa: CASSLNGADGYTF
v_call: TRBV7-9
d_call: -
j_call: TRBJ1-2
cdr3_length: 13

cdr3_aa: CATSRDSTYTF
v_call: TRBV15
d_call: -
j_call: TRBJ1-2
cdr3_length: 11

cdr3_aa: CASSLGYNYGYTF
v_call: TRBV12-3/TRBV12-4
d_call: -
j_call: TRBJ1-2
cdr3_length: 13

cdr3_aa: CASSEGQGYTEAFF
v_call: TRBV9
d_call: TRBD1
j_call: TRBJ1-1
cdr3_length: 14

cdr3_aa: CSVDRGLTDTQYF
v_call: TRBV29-1
d_call: -
j_call: TRBJ2-3
cdr3_length: 13

cdr3_aa: CASRLDNGYGYTF
v_call: TRBV19
d_call: -
j_call: TRBJ1-2
cdr3_length: 13

cdr3_aa: CASTPGLTNEKLFF
v_call: TRBV28
d_call: -
j_call: TRBJ1-4
cdr3_length: 14

cdr3_aa: CASSLWRAGANEQFF
v_call: TRBV5-4
d_call: -
j_call: TRBJ2-1
cdr3_length: 15

cdr3_aa: CSVERTPGHYGYTF
v_call: TRBV29-1
d_call: -
j_call: TRBJ1-2
cdr3_length: 14

cdr3_aa: CASSPRTQPRGKDEQYF
v_call: TRBV18
d_call: -
j_call: TRBJ2-7
cdr3_length: 17

cdr3_aa: CASSQEYVRRELFF
v_call: TRBV14
d_call: -
j_call: TRBJ1-4
cdr3_length: 14